The subject of this entry is one T cell receptor beta chain. This record comes from a study of blood T cell repertoires in COVID-19. Study as a whole: Material from acute and convalescent COVID-19 was sourced from the United States, Italy and Spain. T cells, B-cell-depleted T cells, or PBMCs supplied cDNA or gDNA.

Germline loops: CDR1 LNHDA, CDR2 SQIVND (reference sequence). This CDR3 has 17 amino acids. The V gene lost 4 bases and the J gene lost 0 bases, with 16 bases spanning the gap. In the original processing: It was from reference gene primer amplification that nucleated cell counts were estimated. Clones were sequenced by immunoSEQ multiplex PCR, and TCRdb holds only the in-frame ones, with some missing. V, J and clone size were drawn from that table, and D and trimming were deduced from the DNA. The repertoire includes about 250,000 clones, almost 90% of them detected once, and around 1.4% sits in the top ten.

The chain has TRBV19 and TRBJ1-5; D is unresolved. The clonotype comes from a man at least 80 years old with acute or convalescent COVID-19. The source material was peripheral blood. CDR3 DNA: TGTGCCAGTAGTAGTGGCCGCCTCGGGTATAGCAATCAGCCCCAGCATTTT. Translated, it gives CASSSGRLGYSNQPQHF.